This T cell receptor beta chain emerged from a study of T cells in tuberculosis. In the study overall: In South Africa, adults with active tuberculosis were compared with IGRA-negative and latently infected IGRA-positive adolescents.

Latent tuberculosis screening used tuberculin skin test and IGRA at entry. General study findings and limits: Cases with active tuberculosis were adults, while controls were adolescents. A GMM-specific repertoire classifier reached approximately 90% accuracy, AUROC over 0.85.

Worth noting for this clone: Its specificity is unknown.

Profiling relied on immunoSEQ multiplex PCR, and the TCRdb table lists in-frame clones only, not all of them. The sample yields 30,000 to 40,000 clones, 95% to 97% seen once. V was pared by 2 bases and J by 1 base, with 4 bases of the junction left unmatched. The CDR3 extends over 15 amino acids. Germline CDR1 SGHDN, CDR2 FVKESK. The chain joins TRBV14 to TRBJ1-2, with TRBD1 matching over 7 bases. The sample was PBMCs. This sequence was found in a donor aged 10 to 29 with latent tuberculosis or without tuberculosis infection. In nucleotides, the CDR3 is TGTGCCAGCAGCCAAATGGCAGGGGGTAACTATGGCTACACCTTC. It encodes CASSQMAGGNYGYTF.